These T cell receptor beta chains were read from a single sample in a study of chemoradiotherapy in HPV16-positive cancers. The protocol was immunoSEQ multiplex PCR, while the TCRdb copy is restricted to in-frame clones and leaves out a portion. The sample consists of some 25,000 clones, around 94% of them appearing once. This material was collected from a patient who underwent chemoradiotherapy. The receptor source for this set is a human donor with HPV-associated anogenital cancer. Each CDR3 is given with its conserved first and last residue. D genes are given only for firm matches. Size values are once, few and many counts, or a class for expanded clones, and some rows have none.

TRBJ2-7 | . | . | TRBV2 | CASSGQTSHWEQYF | TGTGCCAGCAGTGGGCAGACCTCGCACTGGGAGCAGTACTTC
TRBJ1-6 | . | . | TRBV14 | CASSHISRWDSPLHF | TGTGCCAGCAGCCATATATCAAGGTGGGATTCACCCCTCCACTTT
TRBJ1-2 | TRBD1 | . | TRBV6-5 | CASSYSRTGGGYGYTF | TGTGCCAGCAGTTACTCTCGGACAGGGGGAGGCTATGGCTACACCTTC
TRBJ2-1 | . | . | TRBV2 | CASRRSGTPSLIVYNEQFF | TGTGCCAGCAGGAGGTCCGGGACCCCCTCACTGATAGTTTACAATGAGCAGTTCTTC
TRBJ1-6 | TRBD1 | . | TRBV7-9 | CASSARQGAANSPLHF | TGTGCCAGCAGCGCCCGACAGGGGGCCGCTAATTCACCCCTCCACTTT
TRBJ1-1 | . | . | TRBV6-1 | CASSARTGNTEAFF | TGTGCCAGCAGTGCCCGGACGGGGAACACTGAAGCTTTCTTT
TRBJ1-1 | TRBD1 | . | TRBV7-9 | CASSPTDRGAFF | TGTGCCAGCAGCCCGACGGACAGGGGAGCTTTCTTT
TRBJ2-3 | . | . | TRBV19 | CASSIGDRPTDTQYF | TGTGCCAGTAGTATAGGAGACAGGCCCACAGATACGCAGTATTTT
TRBJ2-7 | TRBD1 | . | TRBV6-5 | CASSYSDRGHEQYF | TGTGCCAGCAGTTACTCAGACAGGGGCCACGAGCAGTACTTC
TRBJ2-2 | . | . | TRBV6-5 | CASSLGFTGELFF | TGTGCCAGCAGTTTAGGATTCACCGGGGAGCTGTTTTTT
TRBJ1-4 | . | once | TRBV12-1 | CASSSPAPTGARVEKLFF | TGTGCCAGCAGCTCGCCCGCCCCCACAGGGGCCAGGGTGGAAAAACTGTTTTTT
TRBJ2-6 | . | once | TRBV5-4 | CASIDRGANVLTF | TGTGCCAGCATAGATCGTGGGGCCAACGTCCTGACTTTC
TRBJ2-5 | TRBD2 | . | TRBV2 | CASSRLAGGDQTQYF | TGTGCCAGCAGCCGGCTAGCGGGAGGTGACCAGACCCAGTACTTC
TRBJ2-7 | TRBD2 | . | TRBV7-8 | CASSLELSGSHEQYF | TGTGCCAGCAGCTTAGAGCTTAGCGGGAGTCACGAGCAGTACTTC
TRBJ2-6 | . | few | TRBV19 | CASSLPPGRRSSGANVLTF | TGTGCCAGTAGTCTGCCACCCGGGCGACGCAGCTCTGGGGCCAACGTCCTGACTTTC
TRBJ1-4 | . | . | TRBV19 | CASSINPTGTNEKLFF | TGTGCCAGTAGTATAAACCCGACAGGTACCAATGAAAAACTGTTTTTT